The present T cell receptor (beta chain) was sequenced within a study of CD8 T cells in Susac syndrome. Reverse transcription of roughly 0.45 to 1 ug RNA was performed with random hexamers. MiXCR, run by TCRdb on the immunoSEQ multiplex PCR reads, gives a single entry per CDR3 protein. Among about 300,000 distinct CDR3 sequences listed, approximately 91% were seen once. The CDR3 extends over 13 amino acids. The V end lost 3 bases, the J end lost 2 bases, and 8 bases lay between the germline ends. The sample holds one count of this clonotype. The TCR comes from a human donor with multiple sclerosis. This sequence joins TRBV12-3 or TRBV12-4 and TRBJ2-7; D is uncertain. Sequenced: CD8+ T cells from PBMCs. The CDR3 DNA follows: TGTGCCAGCAGTTTGGAACAAGCCTACGAGCAGTACTTC. Translation gives CASSLEQAYEQYF.